The text below deals with one T cell receptor beta chain. The germline V and J ends were trimmed by 5 bases and 2 bases, with 18 bases remaining between them. The CDR3 sequence is 16 residues long. CDR1 is SGHTA and CDR2 is FQGTGA in the germline V gene. These data come from a study of OX40 agonist ivuxolimab in advanced cancers. The repertoire was sequenced with immunoSEQ multiplex PCR; TCRdb's copy has only in-frame clones and lacks some. The table lists tens of thousands of clones, around four fifths of them singletons. This rearrangement joins TRBV7-3 to TRBJ1-1; maybe TRBD1 (5 bases). The sequence was obtained from an adult with an advanced solid tumor such as melanoma, head and neck, liver or kidney cancer. Material: CD4+ or CD8+ T cells sorted from blood, obtained in a trial of the OX40 agonist ivuxolimab. CDR3 in DNA: TGTGCCAGCAGCCAAAACCGGCCGGGACCTAACACTGAAGCTTTCTTT. This codes for CASSQNRPGPNTEAFF.